The next 15 T cell receptor beta chains were all read from a single sample in a study of T cell repertoires in cytomegalovirus infection. From the reads, TCRdb called clonotypes with MiXCR, one entry per CDR3 protein. Among 150,000 or so distinct CDR3 sequences listed, approximately 30% were seen once. These receptors' antigens are unknown. Here the sequenced sample was CD8+ T cells from cultured PBMCs, taken from culture after CMV antigen stimulation. The receptor set was obtained from a human donor in good health (CMV status not recorded). Some clones in this sample may be carry-over from other donors' samples.

The chain has TRBV27 and TRBJ2-3; 10 bases agree with TRBD2. The germline gives CDR1 MNHEY, CDR2 SMNVEV (reference sequence). The CDR3 length is 16 residues. V dropped 6 bases and J dropped 3; count of bases not matched to a gene: 9. CDR3 sequence (DNA): TGTGCCAGCAGGAGCGGGGGGGCGGGACGTACAGATACGCAGTATTTT. Its protein is CASRSGGAGRTDTQYF.

This clonotype appeared a few times. The chain couples TRBV5-4 to TRBJ2-7, with TRBD1 matching over 7 bases. The CDR3 has 20 amino acids. Germline V CDR1 and CDR2: SGHNT, YYREEE (reference sequence). J was trimmed by 1 base and V by 0 bases; bases with no gene match: 19. The CDR3 nucleotides are TGTGCCAGCAGCTTGGCCAGTGACAGGGAAACAAGTTGGTTGTCCTACGAGCAGTACTTC. Its protein is CASSLASDRETSWLSYEQYF.

This clonotype was counted many times. The J gene is TRBJ2-7, the V gene TRBV7-2, with D unclear. The V end was cut by 5 bases, the J end by 3 bases, with 14 bases between. The CDR3 runs to 14 residues. Germline V gene data show CDR1 as SGHTA and CDR2 as FQGNSA. The CDR3 sequence: CASSPFGNNYEQYF. The CDR3 DNA reads as TGTGCCAGCAGCCCTTTTGGCAACAACTACGAGCAGTACTTC. The complete variable domain, with remaining parts taken from reference TRBV7-2 and TRBJ2-7, reads GAGVSQSPSNKVTEKGKDVELRCDPISGHTALYWYRQSLGQGLEFLIYFQGNSAPDKSGLPSDRFSAERTGGSVSTLTIQRTQQEDSAVYLCASSPFGNNYEQYFGPGTRLTVT.

In its sample, this clonotype was seen a few times. The chain is built from TRBV19 and TRBJ2-6; no clear D. There are 14 residues in the CDR3. The germline V gene encodes CDR1 LNHDA and CDR2 SQIVND (reference sequence). The V and J ends lost 6 bases and 0 bases respectively, with 6 bases between them. The CDR3 loop reads CASRRDSGANVLTF. The CDR3 nucleotides read TGTGCCAGTAGACGAGACTCTGGGGCCAACGTCCTGACTTTC.

The sample holds a few counts of this clonotype. V and J are TRBV4-1 and TRBJ2-5, with 12 bases matching TRBD2. CDR3 length: 16 amino acids. The J segment lost 3 bases and the V segment lost 1 base, leaving 3 bases of the junction unmatched. Looked up from germline, CDR1 is MGHRA and CDR2 is YSYEKL. The CDR3 protein is CASSQVLAGGEETQYF. The CDR3 nucleotides are TGCGCCAGCAGCCAAGTACTAGCGGGGGGTGAAGAGACCCAGTACTTC.

The V call is TRBV28, the J call TRBJ1-5; D ambiguous. Germline V gives CDR1 MDHEN, CDR2 SYDVKM. The CDR3 spans 15 residues. V lost 1 base and J lost 3, with 10 bases in between. For the CDR3, the DNA is TGTGCCAGCAGTTTATCGGGTACCTTCAATCAGCCCCAGCATTTT. This sequence encodes CASSLSGTFNQPQHF.

The chain combines TRBV11-2 with TRBJ2-2; 7 bases agree with TRBD1. V lost 1 base, J lost 5 bases, and 7 bases stayed unmatched. This CDR3 contains 16 residues. Germline CDR1 SGHAT, CDR2 FQNNGV. The DNA for the CDR3 is TGTGCCAGCAGCTTAGGGACAGGAATGTTTACCGGGGAGCTGTTTTTT. Amino acids: CASSLGTGMFTGELFF.

The sample holds one count of this clonotype. This rearrangement joins TRBV19 to TRBJ2-1; 9 bases agree with TRBD2. The junction had 7 bases not matched to a gene; V was cut back by 8 bases and J by 5 bases. The CDR3 is made up of 14 amino acids. CDR1 is LNHDA, CDR2 SQIVND, per germline (reference sequence). CDR3 amino acids: CASGAGGNHNEQFF. In DNA form, the CDR3 reads TGTGCCAGTGGAGCGGGGGGCAACCACAATGAGCAGTTCTTC. The complete variable domain, with remaining parts taken from reference TRBV19 and TRBJ2-1, reads DGGITQSPKYLFRKEGQNVTLSCEQNLNHDAMYWYRQDPGQGLRLIYYSQIVNDFQKGDIAEGYSVSREKKESFPLTVTSAQKNPTAFYLCASGAGGNHNEQFFGPGTRLTVL.

The chain uses TRBV7-4 and TRBJ2-1, with D perhaps TRBD1 (5 bases). The CDR3 is made up of 14 amino acids. V was clipped by 5 bases and J by 6 bases, with 14 bases between them. Germline CDR1 is SGHVT and CDR2 is SQSDAQ. CDR3 DNA: TGTGCCAGCAGCCCCCGACAGAATCCCAATGAGCAGTTCTTC. Amino acid sequence: CASSPRQNPNEQFF.

A few counts support this clonotype. CDR3 coding DNA: TGTGCCAGCAGTAAGATCATGACCCGTTCCGAAGCTTTCTTT. This gives the protein CASSKIMTRSEAFF. The rearrangement links TRBV27 to TRBJ1-1; D not resolved. The CDR3 is 14 residues long. Germline CDR1 reads MNHEY; CDR2 reads SMNVEV (reference sequence). V was trimmed by 5 bases and J by 8 bases, leaving 18 bases between them.

The chain links TRBV20-1 to TRBJ2-3; 9 bases align to TRBD2. Losses at the gene ends were 0 bases for V and 2 bases for J; bases not matched to a gene: 6. This CDR3 spans 16 amino acids. CDR1 is DFQATT, CDR2 SNEGSKA, per germline (reference sequence). CDR3: CSARDRQRGVTDTQYF. CDR3 coding DNA: TGCAGTGCTAGAGATCGGCAGCGGGGGGTCACAGATACGCAGTATTTT.

J is TRBJ1-1 and V is TRBV18, with D maybe TRBD1 (5 bases). The CDR3 totals 13 residues. V dropped 2 bases and J dropped 4 bases, with 8 bases sitting between them. Germline V CDR1 and CDR2: KGHSH, LQKENI. CDR3 protein: CASSPGASTEAFF. The CDR3 bases are TGTGCCAGCTCACCAGGGGCCTCCACTGAAGCTTTCTTT.

The count of this clonotype is one. V is TRBV7-1 and J is TRBJ1-2; D remains ambiguous. TRBV7-1 is classed as an ORF, of uncertain function. The V gene lost 1 base and the J gene lost 6 bases, with 6 bases spanning the gap. The length of the CDR3 is 12 residues. The chain's CDR3 is CASSSGANGYTF. The CDR3 DNA reads TGTGCCAGCAGCTCAGGGGCAAATGGCTACACCTTC.

V gene TRBV10-3 combines with J gene TRBJ2-3; 7 positions agree with TRBD1. CDR3 length: 16 residues. V gave up 0 bases and J gave up 5 bases; unmatched junction bases: 8. Germline-derived CDR1 and CDR2 are ENHRY and SYGVKD. CDR3 sequence reads: CAISESDRELIDTQYF. For the CDR3, the DNA is TGTGCCATCAGTGAGTCTGACAGGGAATTGATAGATACGCAGTATTTT.

This clonotype was seen ten or more times. The genes are TRBV7-6 and TRBJ2-3, with D possibly TRBD2 on 5 matching bases. Per germline, CDR1 SGHVS and CDR2 FNYEAQ. There are 17 residues in the CDR3. V was cut by 4 bases and J by 2 bases, with 19 bases left in between. The CDR3 region is CASSSPLRGNFTDTQYF. The CDR3, as DNA: TGTGCCAGCAGCTCGCCCTTAAGAGGGAATTTCACAGATACGCAGTATTTT.